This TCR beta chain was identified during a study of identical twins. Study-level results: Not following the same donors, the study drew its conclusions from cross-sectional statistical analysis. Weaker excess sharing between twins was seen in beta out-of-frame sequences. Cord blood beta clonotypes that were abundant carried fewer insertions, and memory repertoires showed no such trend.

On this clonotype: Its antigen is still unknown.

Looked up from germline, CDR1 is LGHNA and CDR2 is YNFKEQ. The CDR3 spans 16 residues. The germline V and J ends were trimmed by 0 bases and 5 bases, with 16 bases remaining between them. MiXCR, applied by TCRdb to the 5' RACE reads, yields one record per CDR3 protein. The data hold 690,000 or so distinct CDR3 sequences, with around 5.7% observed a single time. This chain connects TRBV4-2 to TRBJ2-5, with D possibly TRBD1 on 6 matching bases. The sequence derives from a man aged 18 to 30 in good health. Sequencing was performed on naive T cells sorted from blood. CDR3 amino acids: CASSQEGPGAFETQYF. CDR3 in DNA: TGTGCCAGCAGCCAAGAAGGTCCAGGGGCGTTTGAGACCCAGTACTTC.